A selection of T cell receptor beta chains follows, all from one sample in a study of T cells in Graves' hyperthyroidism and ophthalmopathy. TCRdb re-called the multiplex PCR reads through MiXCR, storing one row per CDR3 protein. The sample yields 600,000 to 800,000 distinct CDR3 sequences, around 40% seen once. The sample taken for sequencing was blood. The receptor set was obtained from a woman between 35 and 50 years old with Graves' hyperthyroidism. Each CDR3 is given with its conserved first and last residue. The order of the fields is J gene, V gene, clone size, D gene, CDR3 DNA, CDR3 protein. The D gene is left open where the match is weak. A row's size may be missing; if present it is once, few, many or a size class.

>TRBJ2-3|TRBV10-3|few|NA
TGTGCCACCGCGGGACTCCGTCTTAGCACAGATACGCAGTATTTT
CATAGLRLSTDTQYF
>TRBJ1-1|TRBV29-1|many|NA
TGCAGCGTTGTTGGGGCAGCGATGAACACTGAAGCTTTCTTT
CSVVGAAMNTEAFF
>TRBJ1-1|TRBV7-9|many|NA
TGTGCCAGCAGCGTCTCTCAGGGCGGCACTGAAGCTTTCTTT
CASSVSQGGTEAFF
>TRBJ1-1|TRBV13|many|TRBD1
TGTGCCAGCACCCCAGAGACAGGGCCGAACACTGAAGCTTTCTTT
CASTPETGPNTEAFF
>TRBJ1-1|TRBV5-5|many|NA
TGTGCCAGCAGCTTCTCCCTGAACACTGAAGCTTTCTTT
CASSFSLNTEAFF
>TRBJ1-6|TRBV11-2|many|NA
TGTGCCAGCAGCTTGGGGAAAACAGGTGTCGGGAATTCACCCCTCCACTTT
CASSLGKTGVGNSPLHF
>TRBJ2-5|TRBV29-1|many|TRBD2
TGCAGCGTTGGGGGACTAGCGGCCCCTCAAGAGACCCAGTACTTC
CSVGGLAAPQETQYF
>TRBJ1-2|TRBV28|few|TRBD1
TGTGCCAGCAGTACATACAGGGGGTATGGCTACACCTTC
CASSTYRGYGYTF
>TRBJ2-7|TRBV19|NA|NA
TGTGCCAGCAGCCTGAGCAGCGTCTCCTACGAGCAGTACTTC
CASSLSSVSYEQYF
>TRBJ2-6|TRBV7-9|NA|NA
TGTGCCAGCAGCGTAGACAGCAGGGGCGCCGCTGGGGCCAACGTCCTGACTTTC
CASSVDSRGAAGANVLTF
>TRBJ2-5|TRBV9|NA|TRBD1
TGTGCCAGCAGCGTAGGAGGGTTGACAGGGGAAGAGACCCAGTACTTC
CASSVGGLTGEETQYF
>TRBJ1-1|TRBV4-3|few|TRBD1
TGCGCCAGCAGCCATGGGACAGGGGGCACTGAAGCTTTCTTT
CASSHGTGGTEAFF
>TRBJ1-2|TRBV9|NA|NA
TGTGCCAGCAGCGTTAGTTCAGGACGACCAACCTACACCTTC
CASSVSSGRPTYTF
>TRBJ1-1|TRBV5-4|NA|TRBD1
TGTGCCAGCAGACGGGGACAGGGTGGTCCTGAAGCTTTCTTT
CASRRGQGGPEAFF
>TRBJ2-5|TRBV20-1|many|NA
TGCAGTGCGGTTGGCCTGGGTGAGACCCAGTACTTC
CSAVGLGETQYF
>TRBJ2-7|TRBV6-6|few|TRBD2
TGTGCCAGCAGTTACGGGACTAGTCTGTACTACGAGCAGTACTTC
CASSYGTSLYYEQYF
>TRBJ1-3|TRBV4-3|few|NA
TGCGCCAGCAGCCAAGAAAGCGTAGGAAACACCATATATTTT
CASSQESVGNTIYF
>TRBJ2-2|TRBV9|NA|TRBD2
TGTGCCAGCAGCCCCCGGACTAGCGAGAACACCGGGGAGCTGTTTTTT
CASSPRTSENTGELFF
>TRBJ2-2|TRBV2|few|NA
TGTGCCAGCAGTGCCGTCCCTAGCACCGGGGAGCTGTTTTTT
CASSAVPSTGELFF
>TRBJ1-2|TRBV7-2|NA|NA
TGTGCCAGCAGTACTGAGGACGCGGGTGGCTACACCTTC
CASSTEDAGGYTF
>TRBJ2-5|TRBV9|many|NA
TGTGCCAGCAGCGTAGGAGTTAGCCCCGAGCACGAGACCCAGTACTTC
CASSVGVSPEHETQYF
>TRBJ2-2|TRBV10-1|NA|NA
TGCGCCAGCAGTAACCAGGGTAACTCCGGGGAGCTGTTTTTT
CASSNQGNSGELFF
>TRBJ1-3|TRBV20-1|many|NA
TGCAGTGCTTATCAGGGGTCTGGGGGAAACACCATATATTTT
CSAYQGSGGNTIYF
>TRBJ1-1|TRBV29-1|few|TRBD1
TGCAGCGTTAGACAGGGCACTGAAGCTTTCTTT
CSVRQGTEAFF
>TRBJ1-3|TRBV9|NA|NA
TGTGCCAGCAGCGTACGAGGAGACGGCCGCTCTGGAAACACCATATATTTT
CASSVRGDGRSGNTIYF